The clone carrying this TCR beta chain was observed at least ten times. Antigen: not known. TCRdb recomputed calls from the reads with MiXCR, one row per CDR3 protein. The profile shows about 130,000 distinct CDR3 sequences, less than 9.5% of them singletons. The CDR3 loop spans 14 amino acids. Trimming removed 5 bases from V and 5 bases from J; junction bases left unmatched: 8. Germline V gives CDR1 MNHNY, CDR2 SVGAGI (reference sequence). The data derive from a study of T cell repertoires in cytomegalovirus infection. Study details: Matching HLA type and CMV infection were both indicated by public TCR beta signatures. Study-level results: It was HLA-C-restricted CMV-specific TCR beta clonotypes that dominated the response ex vivo. Pooled public TCR beta family frequency picked out CMV carriers with the relevant HLA.

The sequence was obtained from a human donor in good health (CMV status not recorded). Some clones in this sample may be carry-over from other donors' samples. The sequencing input was PBMCs. This chain links TRBV6-6 with TRBJ2-5; 7 positions match TRBD1. The CDR3 DNA follows: TGTGCCAGCAGTAGACAGGGTAATTGGGAGACCCAGTACTTC. Its protein product is CASSRQGNWETQYF.